This T cell receptor beta chain stems from a study of chemoradiotherapy in HPV16-positive cancers. Study summary: Functional T-cell assays on a couple of HPV16-positive patients' cells defined candidate HPV-specific clones and common TCR motifs.

Notes on the study in general: Better recurrence-free survival went with HPV-responsive T-cell expansion in HPV16-positive patients. Candidate HPV-specific clones and E7-related TCR motifs grew in tumor during treatment.

Repeated repertoire sampling spanned the course of chemoradiotherapy. In this sample, this clone turned up once. What it recognizes is unknown. CDR1 is SGHRS, CDR2 YFSETQ, per germline. V lost 4 bases, J lost 3 bases, and 16 bases lay in between. The CDR3 covers 15 residues. Data came from immunoSEQ multiplex PCR; TCRdb stores just in-frame clones and leaves some out. Of 35,000 to 45,000 clones listed, 76% are singletons. The sample here was blood, taken from a patient who underwent chemoradiotherapy. The source is a human donor with HPV-associated anogenital cancer. This chain uses TRBV5-1 with TRBJ1-2; weak D call: TRBD1 (5 bases). In nucleotides, the CDR3 is TGCGCCAGCAGCCCTTTGGGCGGGGGTGACTATGGCTACACCTTC. Translated: CASSPLGGGDYGYTF.